The 8 T cell receptor beta chains in this list originate from one sample, sequenced in a study of blood T cell repertoires in COVID-19. Only in-frame clones appear in the TCRdb table, and some are missing; sequencing was by immunoSEQ multiplex PCR. The sample lists about 140,000 clones; approximately 84% were seen once. Sequenced input: peripheral blood. These receptors were collected from a woman aged 55-70 years with acute or convalescent COVID-19.

This clone was found once. The rearrangement joins TRBV4-1 to TRBJ2-1, with 13 bases lining up with TRBD2. J was trimmed by 4 bases and V by 1 base; bases with no gene match: 7. This CDR3 is built from 18 residues. In germline, CDR1 is MGHRA, CDR2 YSYEKL. DNA of the CDR3: TGCGCCAGCAGCCAAGGCGGACTAGCGGGAGCTTTATACAATGAGCAGTTCTTC. Translating gives CASSQGGLAGALYNEQFF.

This clone was counted a single time. This sequence joins TRBV28 and TRBJ2-1; a weak D match, TRBD2 (5 bases). Germline lookup yields CDR1 MDHEN and CDR2 SYDVKM. V lost 7 bases, J lost 8 bases, and 9 bases lay in between. The CDR3 extends over 11 amino acids. The chain's CDR3 is CASNTRDEQFF. CDR3 DNA sequence: TGTGCCAGCAACACTAGAGATGAGCAGTTCTTC. The whole variable domain, remainder taken from reference TRBV28 and TRBJ2-1, is DVKVTQSSRYLVKRTGEKVFLECVQDMDHENMFWYRQDPGLGLRLIYFSYDVKMKEKGDIPEGYSVSREKKERFSLILESASTNQTSMYLCASNTRDEQFFGPGTRLTVL.

The chain links TRBV2 to TRBJ2-6; D is ambiguous. Per the germline V gene, CDR1 is SNHLY and CDR2 is FYNNEI. V shed 2 bases and J shed 1 base, with 6 bases lying between them. This CDR3 comprises 15 residues. CDR3 nucleotides: TGTGCCAGCAGTGAACTGTCTTCTGGGGCCAACGTCCTGACTTTC. Protein: CASSELSSGANVLTF. Combining the CDR3 with reference TRBV2 and TRBJ2-6 gives the whole variable domain EPEVTQTPSHQVTQMGQEVILRCVPISNHLYFYWYRQILGQKVEFLVSFYNNEISEKSEIFDDQFSVERPDGSNFTLKIRSTKLEDSAMYFCASSELSSGANVLTFGAGSRLTVL.

The chain combines TRBV23-1 with TRBJ1-5, with TRBD1 as a possible D gene (5 bases). TRBV23-1 is an open reading frame whose function is uncertain. V was shortened by 0 bases and J by 6 bases, with 12 bases between the two germline ends. CDR3 length equals 15 residues. The CDR3 protein is CASSQSAGVSQPQHF. The DNA for the CDR3 is TGCGCCAGCAGTCAATCGGCGGGGGTGTCTCAGCCCCAGCATTTT.

This clone was detected only a few times. The chain uses TRBV7-9 and TRBJ1-2; 10 bases align to TRBD1. Germline CDR1 reads SEHNR; CDR2 reads FQNEAQ (reference sequence). The CDR3 is 15 residues long. Trimming cost V 5 bases and J 8 bases; bases outside gene matches: 11. CDR3 nucleotide sequence: TGTGCCAGCAGCCGGATGGGACAGGGGAGAGACGGCTACACCTTC. It encodes CASSRMGQGRDGYTF.

For this clone: This same CDR3 is encoded by further DNA sequences in the sample. The chain is built from TRBV27 and TRBJ1-2; no clear D. Trimming shortened V by 3 bases and J by 4 bases, and 9 bases separated the two germline ends. CDR3 length: 13 amino acids. CDR1 and CDR2 (germline): MNHEY, SMNVEV (reference sequence). The DNA of the CDR3 is TGTGCCAGCAGTTTGAGAGGGTCCTATGGCTACACCTTC. Amino acids: CASSLRGSYGYTF.

The chain recombines TRBV25-1 with TRBJ1-2; TRBD1 matches 9 bases. With 5 bases clipped from V and 6 bases from J, the junction kept 10 bases outside the gene matches. The CDR3 covers 15 residues. The germline CDR1 and CDR2 sequences are MGHDK and SYGVNS. This CDR3 is CASSNRGQGLHGYTF. The CDR3 bases are TGTGCCAGCAGTAATAGGGGACAGGGACTGCATGGCTACACCTTC.

The DNA for the CDR3 is TGTGCCAGCAGTGTAGGGGTGGACACCGGGGAGCTGTTTTTT. It specifies CASSVGVDTGELFF. This sequence joins TRBV6-4 and TRBJ2-2; D might be TRBD1 (5 bases). The V gene lost 4 bases and the J gene lost 3 bases, with 9 bases spanning the gap. Germline V gene lookup returns CDR1 MRHNA and CDR2 SNTAGT. The CDR3 is made up of 14 amino acids.